This T cell receptor (beta chain) was found in a study of identical twins. The CDR3 spans 14 residues. In germline, CDR1 is SGHRS, CDR2 YFSETQ. A universal primer binding site was introduced by template switching. The final cDNA contained unique molecular identifiers. TCRdb reprocessed the 5' RACE reads via MiXCR and lists one record per CDR3 protein. In the table there are around 240,000 distinct CDR3 sequences, under 12% of which are singletons. About this clonotype: One end of the junction fails to match germline, which may point to a read error.

This chain links TRBV5-1 with TRBJ2-7; weak D call: TRBD1 (5 bases). The clonotype comes from a man in his forties or fifties in good health. The sample taken for sequencing was memory T cells sorted from blood. The CDR3 DNA is TGCGCCAGCAGCCCGGGCCCCCAGGGCTACGAGCAGTGCTTC. Amino acids: CASSPGPQGYEQCF.